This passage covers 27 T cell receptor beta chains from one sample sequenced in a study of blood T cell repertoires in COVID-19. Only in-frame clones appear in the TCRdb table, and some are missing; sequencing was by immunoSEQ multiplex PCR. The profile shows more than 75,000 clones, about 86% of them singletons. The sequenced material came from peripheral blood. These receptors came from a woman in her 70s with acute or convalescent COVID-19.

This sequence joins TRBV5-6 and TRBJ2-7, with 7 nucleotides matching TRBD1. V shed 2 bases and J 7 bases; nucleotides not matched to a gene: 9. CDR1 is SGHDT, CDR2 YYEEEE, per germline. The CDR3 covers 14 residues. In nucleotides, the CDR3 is TGTGCCAGCAGCTTCGATAAGGGGGCGGCTGAGCAGTACTTC. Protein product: CASSFDKGAAEQYF.

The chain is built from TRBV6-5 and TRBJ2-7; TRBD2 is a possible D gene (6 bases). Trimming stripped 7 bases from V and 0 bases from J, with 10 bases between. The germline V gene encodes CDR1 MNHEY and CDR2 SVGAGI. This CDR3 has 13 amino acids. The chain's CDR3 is CASTGESSYEQYF. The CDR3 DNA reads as TGTGCCAGCACGGGAGAGAGCTCCTACGAGCAGTACTTC.

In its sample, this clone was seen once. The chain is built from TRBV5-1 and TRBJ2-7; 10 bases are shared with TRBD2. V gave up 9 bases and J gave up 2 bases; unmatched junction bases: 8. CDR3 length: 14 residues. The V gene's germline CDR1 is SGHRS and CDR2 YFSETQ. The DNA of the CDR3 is TGCGCCACCTCGAATAGCGGGGGGCCCTACGAGCAGTACTTC. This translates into CATSNSGGPYEQYF.

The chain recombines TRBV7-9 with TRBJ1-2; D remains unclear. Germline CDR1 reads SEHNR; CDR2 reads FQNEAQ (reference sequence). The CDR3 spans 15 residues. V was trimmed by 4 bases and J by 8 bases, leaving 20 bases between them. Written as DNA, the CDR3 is TGTGCCAGCAGCTCACGACCCGTCATCTCGGGGGGCTACACCTTC. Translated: CASSSRPVISGGYTF.

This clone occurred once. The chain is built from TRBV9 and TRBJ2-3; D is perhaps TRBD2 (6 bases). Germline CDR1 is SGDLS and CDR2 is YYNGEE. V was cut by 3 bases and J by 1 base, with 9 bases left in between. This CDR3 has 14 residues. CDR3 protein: CASSAPGGTDTQYF. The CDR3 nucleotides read TGTGCCAGCAGCGCCCCGGGGGGCACAGATACGCAGTATTTT.

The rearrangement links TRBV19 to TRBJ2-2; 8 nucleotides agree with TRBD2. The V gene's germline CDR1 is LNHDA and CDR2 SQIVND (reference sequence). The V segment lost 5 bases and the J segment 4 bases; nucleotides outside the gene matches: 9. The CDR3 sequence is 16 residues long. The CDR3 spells CASSGGKLAVTGELFF. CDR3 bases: TGTGCCAGTAGTGGGGGCAAACTAGCGGTCACCGGGGAGCTGTTTTTT. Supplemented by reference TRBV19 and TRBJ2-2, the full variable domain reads DGGITQSPKYLFRKEGQNVTLSCEQNLNHDAMYWYRQDPGQGLRLIYYSQIVNDFQKGDIAEGYSVSREKKESFPLTVTSAQKNPTAFYLCASSGGKLAVTGELFFGEGSRLTVL.

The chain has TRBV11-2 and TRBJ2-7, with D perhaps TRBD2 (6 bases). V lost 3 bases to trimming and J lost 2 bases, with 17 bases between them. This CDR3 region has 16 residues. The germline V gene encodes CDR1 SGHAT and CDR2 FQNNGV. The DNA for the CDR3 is TGTGCCAGCAGCTTTTCTCGCTCTCCGGGAGCCTACGAGCAGTACTTC. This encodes CASSFSRSPGAYEQYF. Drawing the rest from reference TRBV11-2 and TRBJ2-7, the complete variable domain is EAGVAQSPRYKIIEKRQSVAFWCNPISGHATLYWYQQILGQGPKLLIQFQNNGVVDDSQLPKDRFSAERLKGVDSTLKIQPAKLEDSAVYLCASSFSRSPGAYEQYFGPGTRLTVT.

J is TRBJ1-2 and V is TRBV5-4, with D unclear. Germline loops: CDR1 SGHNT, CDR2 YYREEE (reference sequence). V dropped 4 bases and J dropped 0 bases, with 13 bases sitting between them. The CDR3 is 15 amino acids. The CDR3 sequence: CASSPLVGSNYGYTF. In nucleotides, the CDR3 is TGTGCCAGCAGCCCTCTAGTAGGCTCTAACTATGGCTACACCTTC.

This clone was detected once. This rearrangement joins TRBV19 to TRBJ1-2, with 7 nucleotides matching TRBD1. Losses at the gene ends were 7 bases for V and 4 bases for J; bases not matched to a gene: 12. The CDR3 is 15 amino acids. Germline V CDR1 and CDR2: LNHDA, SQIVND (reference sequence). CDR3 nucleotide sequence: TGTGCCAGTATTCCCCGGGACAGCATACCCTATGGCTACACCTTC. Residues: CASIPRDSIPYGYTF.

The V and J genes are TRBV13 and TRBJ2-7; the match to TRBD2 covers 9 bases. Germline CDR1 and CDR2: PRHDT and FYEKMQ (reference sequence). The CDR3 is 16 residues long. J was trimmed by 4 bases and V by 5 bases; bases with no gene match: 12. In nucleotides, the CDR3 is TGTGCCAGCAGCGCGGGGGGGGGCACGTCGCTTTACGAGCAGTACTTC. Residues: CASSAGGGTSLYEQYF.

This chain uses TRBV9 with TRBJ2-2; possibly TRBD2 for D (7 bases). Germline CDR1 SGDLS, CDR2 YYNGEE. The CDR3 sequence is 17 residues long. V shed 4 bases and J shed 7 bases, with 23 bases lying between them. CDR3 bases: TGTGCCAGCAGCTCTCGTAGGGGGGAGGGCCGTGTCGGGGAGCTGTTTTTT. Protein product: CASSSRRGEGRVGELFF.

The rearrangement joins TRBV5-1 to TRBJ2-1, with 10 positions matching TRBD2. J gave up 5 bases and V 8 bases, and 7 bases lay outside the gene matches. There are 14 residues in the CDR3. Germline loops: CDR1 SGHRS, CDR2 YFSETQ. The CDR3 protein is CARTSGRGHNEQFF. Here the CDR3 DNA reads TGCGCCAGGACCAGCGGGAGGGGGCACAATGAGCAGTTCTTC.

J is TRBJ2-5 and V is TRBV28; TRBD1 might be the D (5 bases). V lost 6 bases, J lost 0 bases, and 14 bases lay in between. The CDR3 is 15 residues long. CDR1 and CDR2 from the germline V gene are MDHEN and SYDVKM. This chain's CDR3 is CASSIFLTDQETQYF. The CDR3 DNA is TGTGCCAGCAGCATTTTCTTGACAGACCAAGAGACCCAGTACTTC.

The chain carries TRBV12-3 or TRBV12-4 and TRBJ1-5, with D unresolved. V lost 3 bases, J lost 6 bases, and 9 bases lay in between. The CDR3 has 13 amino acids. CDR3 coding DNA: TGTGCCAGCAGTTTGGCCAGGCCTCAGCCCCAGCATTTT. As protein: CASSLARPQPQHF.

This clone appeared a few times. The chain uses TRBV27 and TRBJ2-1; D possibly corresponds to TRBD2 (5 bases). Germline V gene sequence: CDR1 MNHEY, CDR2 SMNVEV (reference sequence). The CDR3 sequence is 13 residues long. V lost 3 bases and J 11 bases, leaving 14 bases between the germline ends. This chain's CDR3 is CASSLMPSGKQFF. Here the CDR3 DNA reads TGTGCCAGCAGTTTGATGCCCAGCGGAAAGCAGTTCTTC.

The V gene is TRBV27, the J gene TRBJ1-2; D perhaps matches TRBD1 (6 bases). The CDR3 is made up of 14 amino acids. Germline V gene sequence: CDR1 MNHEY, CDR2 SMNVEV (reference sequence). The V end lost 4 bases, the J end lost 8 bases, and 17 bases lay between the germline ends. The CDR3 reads CASSSSGQARGYTF. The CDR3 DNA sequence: TGTGCCAGCAGTTCCTCGGGACAAGCGAGGGGCTACACCTTC.

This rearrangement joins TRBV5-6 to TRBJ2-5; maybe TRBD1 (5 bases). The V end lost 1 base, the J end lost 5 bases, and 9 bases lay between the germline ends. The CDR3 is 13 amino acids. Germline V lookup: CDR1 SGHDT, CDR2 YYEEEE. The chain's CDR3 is CASSLPSGETQYF. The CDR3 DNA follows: TGTGCCAGCAGCTTGCCGTCAGGGGAGACCCAGTACTTC.

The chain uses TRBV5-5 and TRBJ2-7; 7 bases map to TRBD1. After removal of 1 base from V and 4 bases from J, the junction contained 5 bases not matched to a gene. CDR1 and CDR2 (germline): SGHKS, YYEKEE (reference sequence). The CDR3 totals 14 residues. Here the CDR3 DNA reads TGTGCCAGCAGCTTGCAGGGGGTTGGGTACGAGCAGTACTTC. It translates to CASSLQGVGYEQYF.

This chain's CDR3 is CASSFDQDQPQHF. The CDR3, as DNA: TGTGCCAGCAGCTTTGATCAGGATCAGCCCCAGCATTTT. V and J are TRBV7-9 and TRBJ1-5; D gene ambiguous. Trimming removed 3 bases from V and 5 bases from J, with 8 bases in between. Germline V CDR1 and CDR2: SEHNR, FQNEAQ (reference sequence). The CDR3 length is 13 residues.

CDR3: CASSVVAGNYNEQFF. Here the CDR3 DNA reads TGTGCCAGCAGTGTGGTAGCGGGAAACTACAATGAGCAGTTCTTC. V gene TRBV2 combines with J gene TRBJ2-1, with 8 bases lining up with TRBD2. The CDR3 loop spans 15 amino acids. Germline V lookup: CDR1 SNHLY, CDR2 FYNNEI. The J segment lost 3 bases and the V segment lost 4 bases, leaving 5 bases of the junction unmatched.

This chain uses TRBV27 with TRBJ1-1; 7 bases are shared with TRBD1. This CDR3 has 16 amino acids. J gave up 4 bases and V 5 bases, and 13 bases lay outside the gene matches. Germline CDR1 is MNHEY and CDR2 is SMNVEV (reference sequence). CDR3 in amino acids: CASSPMTGRRGTEAFF. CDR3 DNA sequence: TGTGCCAGCAGTCCAATGACAGGGCGTAGGGGCACTGAAGCTTTCTTT.

Written as DNA, the CDR3 is TGTGCCAGCAGTGCAGCGACAGGGCGGGGTGAAAAACTGTTTTTT. This gives the protein CASSAATGRGEKLFF. The chain has TRBV6-1 and TRBJ1-4, with TRBD1 identical over 7 bases. The CDR3 length is 15 residues. In germline, CDR1 is MNHNS, CDR2 SASEGT. V was clipped by 4 bases and J by 7 bases; unmatched bases: 9.

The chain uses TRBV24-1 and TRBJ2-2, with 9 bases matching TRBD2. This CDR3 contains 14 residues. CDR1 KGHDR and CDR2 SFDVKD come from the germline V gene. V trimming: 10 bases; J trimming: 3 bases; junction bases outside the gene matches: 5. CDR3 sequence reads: CATRRGGDTGELFF. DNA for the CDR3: TGTGCCACGCGGCGGGGGGGTGACACCGGGGAGCTGTTTTTT.

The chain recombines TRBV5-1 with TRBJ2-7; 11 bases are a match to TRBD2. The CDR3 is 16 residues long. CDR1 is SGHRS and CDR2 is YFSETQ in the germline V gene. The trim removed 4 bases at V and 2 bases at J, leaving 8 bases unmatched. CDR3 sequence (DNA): TGCGCCAGCAGCCCCGGGACTAGCGGCGAACCCTACGAGCAGTACTTC. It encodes CASSPGTSGEPYEQYF.

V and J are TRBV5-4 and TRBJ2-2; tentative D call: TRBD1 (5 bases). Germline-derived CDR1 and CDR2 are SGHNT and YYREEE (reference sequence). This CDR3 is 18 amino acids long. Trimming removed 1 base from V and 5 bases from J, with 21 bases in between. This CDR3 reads CASSLRAPGNRRTGELFF. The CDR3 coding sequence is TGTGCCAGCAGCTTGAGGGCACCAGGGAATAGGCGGACCGGGGAGCTGTTTTTT.

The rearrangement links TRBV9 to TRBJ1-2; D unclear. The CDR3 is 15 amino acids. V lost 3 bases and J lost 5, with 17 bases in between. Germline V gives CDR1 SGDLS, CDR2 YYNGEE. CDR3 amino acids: CASSGSSQAGYGYTF. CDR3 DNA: TGTGCCAGCAGCGGATCCTCACAAGCGGGGTATGGCTACACCTTC.

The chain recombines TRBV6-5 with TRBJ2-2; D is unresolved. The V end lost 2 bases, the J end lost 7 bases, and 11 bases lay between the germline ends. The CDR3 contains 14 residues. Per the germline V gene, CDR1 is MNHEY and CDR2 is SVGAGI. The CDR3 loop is CASSYNSRIGELFF. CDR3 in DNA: TGTGCCAGCAGTTACAACTCCCGCATCGGGGAGCTGTTTTTT.